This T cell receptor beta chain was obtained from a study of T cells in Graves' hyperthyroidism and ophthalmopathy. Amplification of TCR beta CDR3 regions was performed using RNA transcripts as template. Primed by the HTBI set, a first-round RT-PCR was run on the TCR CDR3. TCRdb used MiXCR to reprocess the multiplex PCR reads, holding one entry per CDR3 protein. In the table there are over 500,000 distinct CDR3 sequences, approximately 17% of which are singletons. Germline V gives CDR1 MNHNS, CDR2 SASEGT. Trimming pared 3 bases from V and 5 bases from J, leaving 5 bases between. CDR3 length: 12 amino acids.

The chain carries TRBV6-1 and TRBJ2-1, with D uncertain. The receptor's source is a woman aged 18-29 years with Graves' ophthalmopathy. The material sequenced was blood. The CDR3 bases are TGTGCCAGCAGTGACACTAACAATGAGCAGTTCTTC. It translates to CASSDTNNEQFF.